The rows below give T cell receptor beta chains drawn from one sample of a study of cytomegalovirus exposure and HLA in healthy donors. Libraries were prepared by immunoSEQ multiplex PCR; TCRdb keeps only in-frame clonotypes and omits some of them. This table has around 250,000 clones, 85% to 90% appearing once. Source material: PBMCs. Receptor source: a woman younger than 35 in good health and CMV-seronegative. CDR3s include the opening cysteine and the closing phenylalanine or tryptophan. A D gene is named only where the DNA matches it firmly. The size field is filled for only some rows; it gives once, few, many or a size class.

j_call v_call clone_size d_call cdr3_aa cdr3_nt
TRBJ2-1 TRBV28 - - CASSLFRGGRSEQFF TGTGCCAGCAGTTTATTTAGAGGGGGACGGAGTGAGCAGTTCTTC
TRBJ1-5 TRBV2 - - CASRYNQPQHF TGTGCCAGCAGGTACAATCAGCCCCAGCATTTT
TRBJ2-1 TRBV7-9 - TRBD2 CASSLYRLAGGLNNEQFF TGTGCCAGCAGCTTATACCGTCTAGCGGGGGGTCTTAACAATGAGCAGTTCTTC
TRBJ2-5 TRBV11-2 few TRBD2 CASSQGLAGVDLSETQYF TGTGCCAGCAGCCAGGGACTAGCGGGGGTAGATCTATCGGAGACCCAGTACTTC
TRBJ2-3 TRBV9 once - CASSRGFGTDTQYF TGTGCCAGCAGCAGGGGTTTTGGCACAGATACGCAGTATTTT
TRBJ2-5 TRBV27 - TRBD2 CASSWSGGEETQYF TGTGCCAGCAGTTGGAGCGGGGGGGAGGAGACCCAGTACTTC
TRBJ1-4 TRBV25-1 - - CASSEYLPIALGSEKLFF TGTGCCAGCAGTGAATACCTTCCCATCGCTCTGGGCAGTGAAAAACTGTTTTTT
TRBJ2-2 TRBV4-1 - - CASSPRQVTGELFF TGCGCCAGCAGCCCCAGGCAGGTCACCGGGGAGCTGTTTTTT
TRBJ1-1 TRBV6-5 - - CASSDPGQNTEAFF TGTGCCAGCAGTGATCCGGGACAGAACACTGAAGCTTTCTTT
TRBJ2-2 TRBV6-6 - TRBD1 CASSYPLGQGVGELFF TGTGCCAGCAGTTACCCATTGGGACAGGGGGTCGGGGAGCTGTTTTTT
TRBJ1-2 TRBV5-1 - - CASSPGGTNYGYTF TGCGCCAGCAGCCCGGGGGGGACTAACTATGGCTACACCTTC
TRBJ1-5 TRBV7-9 once TRBD1 CASSLEQGPQHF TGTGCCAGCAGCTTAGAACAGGGGCCTCAGCATTTT
TRBJ1-5 TRBV5-8 - - CASSYRSPSNQPQHF TGTGCCAGCAGCTACCGTAGCCCGAGCAATCAGCCCCAGCATTTT
TRBJ1-1 TRBV7-9 - TRBD1 CASRRGQENTEAFF TGTGCCAGCAGGCGCGGACAGGAGAACACTGAAGCTTTCTTT
TRBJ2-1 TRBV6-5 - - CASSYSMGVLNEQFF TGTGCCAGCAGTTACTCGATGGGCGTTTTGAATGAGCAGTTCTTC
TRBJ1-1 TRBV19 - - CASRHTGLTEAFF TGTGCCAGTAGACACACAGGGCTCACTGAAGCTTTCTTT
TRBJ1-6 TRBV11-3 - - CASSLGVGNNSPLHF TGTGCCAGCAGCTTAGGCGTCGGGAATAATTCACCCCTCCACTTT
TRBJ2-5 TRBV5-6 once TRBD2 CASSLDLTSGNTQYF TGTGCCAGCAGCTTGGATCTTACTAGCGGGAATACCCAGTACTTC
TRBJ2-1 TRBV2 few - CASSAGNEQFF TGTGCCAGCAGCGCGGGGAATGAGCAGTTCTTC
TRBJ1-1 TRBV4-1 - TRBD1 CASSPGQGLTEAFF TGCGCCAGCAGCCCGGGACAGGGGTTAACTGAAGCTTTCTTT
TRBJ2-5 TRBV19 - TRBD2 CASSDSGGAGETQYF TGTGCCAGTAGTGATAGCGGGGGGGCCGGGGAGACCCAGTACTTC
TRBJ1-1 TRBV7-9 - TRBD1 CASSPSHPGQEAFF TGTGCCAGCAGCCCCAGCCACCCGGGACAGGAAGCTTTCTTT
TRBJ1-2 TRBV18 few TRBD1 CASSPLQGAQYGYTF TGTGCCAGCTCACCTCTACAGGGGGCCCAGTATGGCTACACCTTC
TRBJ2-3 TRBV7-2 - - CASSLGREGTDTQYF TGTGCCAGCAGCTTAGGGAGGGAGGGCACAGATACGCAGTATTTT
TRBJ2-7 TRBV2 once - CASRSNREIYEQYF TGTGCCAGCAGGAGTAACAGGGAAATCTACGAGCAGTACTTC
TRBJ1-1 TRBV5-1 - - CASSVLEETEAFF TGCGCCAGCAGTGTTCTAGAAGAAACTGAAGCTTTCTTT
TRBJ1-2 TRBV5-6 - - CASSPGQNYGYTF TGTGCCAGCAGCCCGGGTCAGAACTATGGCTACACCTTC
TRBJ1-2 TRBV4-3 - - CASSQDGGWGPSYGYTF TGCGCCAGCAGCCAAGATGGGGGTTGGGGGCCCAGCTATGGCTACACCTTC
TRBJ1-6 TRBV5-1 once TRBD1 CASSDGVTGNSPLHF TGCGCCAGCAGCGATGGCGTGACAGGGAACTCACCCCTCCACTTT
TRBJ2-3 TRBV23-1 - TRBD1 CASSQSAGQGAWKDTQYF TGCGCCAGCAGTCAATCTGCTGGACAGGGGGCGTGGAAAGATACGCAGTATTTT
TRBJ2-6 TRBV5-1 - - CASSFTGSGANVLTF TGCGCCAGCAGCTTTACAGGATCTGGGGCCAACGTCCTGACTTTC
TRBJ1-4 TRBV27 once - CASGLEGSTEKLFF TGTGCCAGCGGGCTAGAGGGATCTACTGAAAAACTGTTTTTT
TRBJ1-1 TRBV5-1 - TRBD1 CASSPMTGGRTEAFF TGCGCCAGCAGCCCTATGACAGGGGGCCGGACTGAAGCTTTCTTT
TRBJ1-2 TRBV6-5 - TRBD1 CASRQAGTGSYGYTF TGTGCCAGCAGGCAAGCCGGGACAGGGAGCTATGGCTACACCTTC
TRBJ1-4 TRBV30 - TRBD1 CAWPGQGVYGYEKLFF TGTGCCTGGCCGGGACAGGGGGTATATGGTTATGAAAAACTGTTTTTT
TRBJ2-1 TRBV5-1 - TRBD1 CASRTVTGASYNEQFF TGCGCCAGCAGGACCGTGACAGGGGCCTCCTACAATGAGCAGTTCTTC
TRBJ2-1 TRBV5-4 - - CASSFRGGGTNYNEQFF TGTGCCAGCAGCTTCCGAGGGGGGGGGACTAACTACAATGAGCAGTTCTTC
TRBJ2-1 TRBV4-1 - TRBD2 CASSPISGGSYNEQFF TGCGCCAGCAGCCCGATAAGCGGGGGCTCCTACAATGAGCAGTTCTTC
TRBJ2-6 TRBV28 - - CASSLLSSGANVLTF TGTGCCAGCAGTTTACTGAGTTCTGGGGCCAACGTCCTGACTTTC
TRBJ2-1 TRBV6-1 - TRBD2 CASSLAGVYNEQFF TGTGCCAGCAGCCTAGCGGGGGTCTACAATGAGCAGTTCTTC
TRBJ2-2 TRBV28 once - CASRQKDTGELFF TGTGCCAGCAGACAGAAAGACACCGGGGAGCTGTTTTTT
TRBJ2-3 TRBV28 - - CASNIDRRTDTQYF TGTGCCAGCAACATAGACAGACGCACAGATACGCAGTATTTT